A selection of T cell receptor beta chains follows, all from one sample in a study of cytotoxic CD8 clonotypes in ibrutinib-treated CLL. Sequencing was performed with immunoSEQ multiplex PCR; in TCRdb, only in-frame clones are kept and a portion is missing. The data hold about 84,000 clones, with just over 85% observed a single time. The sample consisted of PBMCs, taken before ibrutinib treatment. These TCRs come from a human donor with chronic lymphocytic leukemia. CDR3s include the opening cysteine and the closing phenylalanine or tryptophan. D genes are given only for firm matches. A clone size is listed for some rows: how often the clone was seen (once, few, many), or a class if it is expanded.

>14|TRBJ2-3|NA|TRBV9|NA
TGTGCCAGCAGCGTAGGCCCGAACACAGATACGCAGTATTTT
CASSVGPNTDTQYF
>19|TRBJ2-5|NA|TRBV7-9|NA
TGTGCCAGCAGCTTAGGGCTCGGTGGGGGGTATGGATCTAGAGAGACCCAGTACTTC
CASSLGLGGGYGSRETQYF
>15|TRBJ2-7|TRBD2|TRBV5-6|many
TGTGCCAGCAGCGTAATAGCGGGAGGGCGACACGAGCAGTACTTC
CASSVIAGGRHEQYF
>15|TRBJ1-1|NA|TRBV6-5|NA
TGTGCCAGCAGTTACTCCGAGACAGGTATCACTGAAGCTTTCTTT
CASSYSETGITEAFF
>14|TRBJ2-7|NA|TRBV10-3|NA
TGTGCCATCAGGGTCGGACTCAGCTCCTACGAGCAGTACTTC
CAIRVGLSSYEQYF
>15|TRBJ2-1|NA|TRBV11-2|once
TGTGCCAGCAGCTTCGCTGAGAGCTCCTACAATGAGCAGTTCTTC
CASSFAESSYNEQFF
>11|TRBJ1-1|NA|TRBV2|few
TGTGCCAGCAGTACGGGAATATTCGCTTTCTTT
CASSTGIFAFF
>13|TRBJ1-4|NA|TRBV5-1|NA
TGCGCCAGCTCCGGGGGAACTAATGAAAAACTGTTTTTT
CASSGGTNEKLFF
>16|TRBJ2-3|TRBD2|TRBV7-2|NA
TGTGCCAGCAGCACCGGACTAGCGGGAATCACAGATACGCAGTATTTT
CASSTGLAGITDTQYF
>15|TRBJ1-1|NA|TRBV28|NA
TGTGCCAGCAGTTTTGGGATTCCAAGGAACACTGAAGCTTTCTTT
CASSFGIPRNTEAFF
>17|TRBJ2-2|TRBD1|TRBV7-2|NA
TGTGCCAGCAGACCAACAGGGGTGGGTTTGAACACCGGGGAGCTGTTTTTT
CASRPTGVGLNTGELFF
>15|TRBJ2-7|TRBD2|TRBV7-9|NA
TGTGCCAGCAGCGCACCTCCAAGCGGGACCTACGAGCAGTACTTC
CASSAPPSGTYEQYF
>18|TRBJ1-5|TRBD1|TRBV9|NA
TGTGCCAGCAGCCCCGGGGGGCAGACAGGGCTGGGTTCTCAGCCCCAGCATTTT
CASSPGGQTGLGSQPQHF
>13|TRBJ2-7|TRBD1|TRBV7-9|NA
TGTGCCAGCAGCTGGACAGGGAACTACGAGCAGTACTTC
CASSWTGNYEQYF
>13|TRBJ1-1|NA|TRBV5-6|few
TGTGCCAGCAGCTGGTCGGCTAACACTGAAGCTTTCTTT
CASSWSANTEAFF
>16|TRBJ2-3|NA|TRBV5-1|NA
TGCGCCAGCAGCTTGGAGGGTCAGCCCCCCACAGATACGCAGTATTTT
CASSLEGQPPTDTQYF
>14|TRBJ1-2|NA|TRBV19|NA
TGTGCCAGTAGTATCGACAGGAGTGGTTATGGCTACACCTTC
CASSIDRSGYGYTF
>15|TRBJ2-1|TRBD2|TRBV5-1|NA
TGCGCCAGCAGCATCACTAGCGATGGATACAATGAGCAGTTCTTC
CASSITSDGYNEQFF
>13|TRBJ1-5|NA|TRBV28|NA
TGTGCCAGCAGCTCGGGACCTAATCAGCCCCAGCATTTT
CASSSGPNQPQHF
>13|TRBJ2-1|NA|TRBV19|few
TGTGCCAGTAGTTGGGGGAGCGGAACTGAGCAGTTCTTC
CASSWGSGTEQFF
>14|TRBJ1-2|TRBD1|TRBV19|NA
TGTGCCAGTAGTACGGACAGGCCGGGGGTCGGCTACACCTTC
CASSTDRPGVGYTF
>13|TRBJ2-3|NA|TRBV27|NA
TGTGCCAGCAGTTTATCGAGGCAGGGAGCAATGAATTTT
CASSLSRQGAMNF
>12|TRBJ2-7|NA|TRBV7-6|NA
TGTGCCAGCAGCCCTGCGCAGTACGAGCAGTACTTC
CASSPAQYEQYF
>14|TRBJ2-2|NA|TRBV2|NA
TGTGCCAGCAGTGTAGCTGTCAACACCGGGGAGCTGTTTTTT
CASSVAVNTGELFF
>15|TRBJ1-5|NA|TRBV7-9|few
TGTGCCAGCAGCCCAGACAGGACCTTCAATCAGCCCCAGCATTTT
CASSPDRTFNQPQHF
>18|TRBJ1-5|NA|TRBV6-1|NA
TGTGCCAGCAGTGAAGCCGTCGCCCTGGAGGGGCGCAATCAGCCCCAGCATTTT
CASSEAVALEGRNQPQHF
>15|TRBJ1-2|NA|TRBV30|NA
TGTGCCTGGAGTAAATCCGGGACCGCACCCTATGGCTACACCTTC
CAWSKSGTAPYGYTF